This T cell receptor beta chain came from a study of shared clonotypes between healthy human individuals. General study results and limits: Represented diversity (both genetic and exposure-history) was limited by the small number of donors. Researchers sampled only blood; tissue repertoires likely differ.

The genomic DNA of each subset was split evenly across several immunoSEQ plates. Sequencing used immunoSEQ multiplex PCR; TCRdb keeps in-frame clones, though not all of them. The profile shows 950,000 to 1,100,000 clones, 70% to 80% of them singletons. With regard to this clone: Its antigen is unidentified.

CDR3 length: 17 residues. Germline loops: CDR1 MDHEN, CDR2 SYDVKM. The V end was cut by 8 bases, the J end by 4 bases, with 27 bases between. Naive CD45RA+ and memory CD45RA-negative subsets were split from CD4+ cells. The clonotype originates from a man younger than 30 in good health. Some clones in this sample may be carry-over from other donors' samples. The rearrangement joins TRBV28 to TRBJ2-7, with D possibly called TRBD1 or TRBD2 (7 bases each). Sequences were obtained from memory CD4+ T cells from PBMCs. Documented subset: CD45RA-negative fraction. The CDR3 here is CASAGGGVTTKRYEQYF. The CDR3 DNA is TGTGCCAGCGCAGGGGGGGGCGTTACGACTAAGCGATACGAGCAGTACTTC. Full variable domain (outside the CDR3, taken from reference TRBV28 and TRBJ2-7): DVKVTQSSRYLVKRTGEKVFLECVQDMDHENMFWYRQDPGLGLRLIYFSYDVKMKEKGDIPEGYSVSREKKERFSLILESASTNQTSMYLCASAGGGVTTKRYEQYFGPGTRLTVT.